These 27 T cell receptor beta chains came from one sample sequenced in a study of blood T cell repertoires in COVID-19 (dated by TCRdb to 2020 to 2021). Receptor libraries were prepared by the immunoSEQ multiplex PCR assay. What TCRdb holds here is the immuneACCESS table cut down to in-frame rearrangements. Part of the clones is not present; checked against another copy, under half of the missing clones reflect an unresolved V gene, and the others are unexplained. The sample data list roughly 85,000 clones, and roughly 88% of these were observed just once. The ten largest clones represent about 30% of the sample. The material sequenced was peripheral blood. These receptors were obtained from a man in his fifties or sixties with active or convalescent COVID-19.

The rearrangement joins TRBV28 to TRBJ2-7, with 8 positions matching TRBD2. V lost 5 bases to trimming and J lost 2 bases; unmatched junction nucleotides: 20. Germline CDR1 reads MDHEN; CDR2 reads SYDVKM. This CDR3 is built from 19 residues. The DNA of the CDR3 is TGTGCCAGCAGTGTCCAGCGGGGGACTTTCTTAGAAGGGCCCTACGAGCAGTACTTC. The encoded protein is CASSVQRGTFLEGPYEQYF.

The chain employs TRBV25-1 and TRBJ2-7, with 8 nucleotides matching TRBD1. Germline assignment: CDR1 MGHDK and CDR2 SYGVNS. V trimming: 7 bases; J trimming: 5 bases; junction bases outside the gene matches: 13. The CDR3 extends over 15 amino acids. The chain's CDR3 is CASTGQGRSRDEQYF. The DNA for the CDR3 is TGTGCCAGCACAGGACAGGGAAGGTCCCGGGACGAGCAGTACTTC.

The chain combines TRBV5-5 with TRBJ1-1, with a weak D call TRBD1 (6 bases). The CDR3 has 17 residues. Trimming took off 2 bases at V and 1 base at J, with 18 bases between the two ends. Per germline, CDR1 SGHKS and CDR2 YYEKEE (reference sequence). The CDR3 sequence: CASSFEPSGQPNTEAFF. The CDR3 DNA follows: TGTGCCAGCAGCTTCGAGCCGTCCGGACAGCCGAACACTGAAGCTTTCTTT.

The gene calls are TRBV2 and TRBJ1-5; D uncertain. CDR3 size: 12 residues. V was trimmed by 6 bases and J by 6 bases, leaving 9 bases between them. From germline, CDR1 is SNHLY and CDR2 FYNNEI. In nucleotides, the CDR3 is TGTGCCAGCAGCGCCTCCGGTCAGCCCCAGCATTTT. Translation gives CASSASGQPQHF.

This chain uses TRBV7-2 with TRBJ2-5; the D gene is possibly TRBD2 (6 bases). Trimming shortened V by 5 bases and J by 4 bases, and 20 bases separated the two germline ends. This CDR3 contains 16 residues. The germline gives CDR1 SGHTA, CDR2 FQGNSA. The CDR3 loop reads CASSTGVSAPRETQYF. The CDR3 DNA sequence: TGTGCCAGCAGCACGGGGGTTAGCGCCCCCAGAGAGACCCAGTACTTC.

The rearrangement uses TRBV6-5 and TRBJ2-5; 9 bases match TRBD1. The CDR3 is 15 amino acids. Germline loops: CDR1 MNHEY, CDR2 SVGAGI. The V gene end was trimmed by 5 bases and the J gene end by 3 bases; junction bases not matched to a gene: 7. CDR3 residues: CASSRGQGSKETQYF. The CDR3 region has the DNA TGTGCCAGCAGTAGGGGACAGGGATCAAAAGAGACCCAGTACTTC.

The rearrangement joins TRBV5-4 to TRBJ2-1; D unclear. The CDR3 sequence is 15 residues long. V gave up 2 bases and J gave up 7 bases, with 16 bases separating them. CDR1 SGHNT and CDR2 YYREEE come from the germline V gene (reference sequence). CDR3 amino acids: CASSFRDTLQNEQFF. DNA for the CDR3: TGTGCCAGCAGCTTTCGTGACACTCTACAAAATGAGCAGTTCTTC.

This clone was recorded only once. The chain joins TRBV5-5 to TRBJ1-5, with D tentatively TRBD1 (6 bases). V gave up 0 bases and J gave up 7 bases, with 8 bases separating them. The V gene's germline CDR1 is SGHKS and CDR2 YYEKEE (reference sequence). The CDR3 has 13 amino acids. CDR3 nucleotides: TGTGCCAGCAGCTTGGACAGGGAACAGCCCCAGCATTTT. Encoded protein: CASSLDREQPQHF. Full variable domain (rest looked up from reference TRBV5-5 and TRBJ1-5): DAGVTQSPTHLIKTRGQQVTLRCSPISGHKSVSWYQQVLGQGPQFIFQYYEKEERGRGNFPDRFSARQFPNYSSELNVNALLLGDSALYLCASSLDREQPQHFGDGTRLSIL.

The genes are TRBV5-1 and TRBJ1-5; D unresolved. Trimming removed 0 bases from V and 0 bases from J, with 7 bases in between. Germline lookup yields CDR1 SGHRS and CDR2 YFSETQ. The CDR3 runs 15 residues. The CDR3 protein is CASSLDSPSNQPQHF. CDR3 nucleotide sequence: TGCGCCAGCAGCTTGGACAGCCCTAGCAATCAGCCCCAGCATTTT. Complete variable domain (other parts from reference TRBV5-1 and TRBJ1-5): KAGVTQTPRYLIKTRGQQVTLSCSPISGHRSVSWYQQTPGQGLQFLFEYFSETQRNKGNFPGRFSGRQFSNSRSEMNVSTLELGDSALYLCASSLDSPSNQPQHFGDGTRLSIL.

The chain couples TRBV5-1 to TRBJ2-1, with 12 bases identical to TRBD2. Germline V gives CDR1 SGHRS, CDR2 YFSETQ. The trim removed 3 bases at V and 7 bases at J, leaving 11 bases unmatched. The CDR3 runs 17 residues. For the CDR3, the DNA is TGCGCCAGCAGCTCCTACCGACTAGCGGGAGTCGGGAATGAGCAGTTCTTC. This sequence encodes CASSSYRLAGVGNEQFF. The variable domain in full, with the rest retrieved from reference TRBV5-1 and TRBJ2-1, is KAGVTQTPRYLIKTRGQQVTLSCSPISGHRSVSWYQQTPGQGLQFLFEYFSETQRNKGNFPGRFSGRQFSNSRSEMNVSTLELGDSALYLCASSSYRLAGVGNEQFFGPGTRLTVL.

The CDR3 bases are TGTGCCTGGATCGGAGGGACAGGGATACACAATGAGCAGTTCTTC. Protein: CAWIGGTGIHNEQFF. The chain uses TRBV30 and TRBJ2-1; the match to TRBD1 covers 9 bases. CDR3 size: 15 residues. CDR1 is GTSNPN, CDR2 SVGIG, per germline (reference sequence). Trimming removed 4 bases from V and 5 bases from J; junction bases left unmatched: 9.

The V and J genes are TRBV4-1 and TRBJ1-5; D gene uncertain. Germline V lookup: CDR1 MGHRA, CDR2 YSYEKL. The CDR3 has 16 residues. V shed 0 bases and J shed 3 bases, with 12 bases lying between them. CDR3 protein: CASSQDVVKLNQPQHF. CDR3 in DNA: TGCGCCAGCAGCCAAGATGTGGTCAAACTCAATCAGCCCCAGCATTTT.

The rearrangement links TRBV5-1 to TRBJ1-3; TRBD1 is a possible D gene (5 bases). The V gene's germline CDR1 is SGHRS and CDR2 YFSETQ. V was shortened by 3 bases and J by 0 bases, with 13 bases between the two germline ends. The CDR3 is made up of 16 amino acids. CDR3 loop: CASSSPRGNSGNTIYF. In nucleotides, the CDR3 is TGCGCCAGCAGCTCGCCACGGGGGAACTCTGGAAACACCATATATTTT. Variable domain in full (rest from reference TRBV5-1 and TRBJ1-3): KAGVTQTPRYLIKTRGQQVTLSCSPISGHRSVSWYQQTPGQGLQFLFEYFSETQRNKGNFPGRFSGRQFSNSRSEMNVSTLELGDSALYLCASSSPRGNSGNTIYFGEGSWLTVV.

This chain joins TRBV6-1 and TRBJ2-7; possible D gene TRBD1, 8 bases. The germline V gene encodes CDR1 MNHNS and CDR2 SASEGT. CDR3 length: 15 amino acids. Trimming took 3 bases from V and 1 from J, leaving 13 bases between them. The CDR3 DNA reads TGTGCCAGCAGTGAGCGGGGGACAGGATCCTACGAGCAGTACTTC. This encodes CASSERGTGSYEQYF.

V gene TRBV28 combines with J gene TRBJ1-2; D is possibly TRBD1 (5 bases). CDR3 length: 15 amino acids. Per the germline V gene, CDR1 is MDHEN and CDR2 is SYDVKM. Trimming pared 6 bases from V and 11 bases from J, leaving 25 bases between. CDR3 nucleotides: TGTGCCAGCAGCCTGCCCCCCGGTTCTGTGGGGACTTACACCTTC. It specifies CASSLPPGSVGTYTF.

DNA of the CDR3: TGTGCCAGTAGTGAGGTTCGGGATCGGAGAGACAAAAACATTCAGTACTTC. Its protein is CASSEVRDRRDKNIQYF. The chain recombines TRBV19 with TRBJ2-4; TRBD2 is a possible D gene (5 bases). The V and J ends lost 5 bases and 3 bases respectively, with 20 bases between them. Germline V gene sequence: CDR1 LNHDA, CDR2 SQIVND (reference sequence). This CDR3 is 17 amino acids long. Together with reference TRBV19 and TRBJ2-4, the CDR3 gives the full variable domain: DGGITQSPKYLFRKEGQNVTLSCEQNLNHDAMYWYRQDPGQGLRLIYYSQIVNDFQKGDIAEGYSVSREKKESFPLTVTSAQKNPTAFYLCASSEVRDRRDKNIQYFGAGTRLSVL.

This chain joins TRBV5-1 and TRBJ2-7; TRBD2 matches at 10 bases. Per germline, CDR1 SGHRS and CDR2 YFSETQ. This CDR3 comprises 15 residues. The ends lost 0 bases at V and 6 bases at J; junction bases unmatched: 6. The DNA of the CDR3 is TGCGCCAGCAGCTTGGATCCTAGCGGGAGACTCGAGCAGTACTTC. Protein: CASSLDPSGRLEQYF.

This CDR3 reads CAWSVGGGGYGYTF. CDR3 nucleotide sequence: TGTGCCTGGAGTGTAGGGGGGGGCGGCTATGGCTACACCTTC. J is TRBJ1-2 and V is TRBV30; D possibly corresponds to TRBD1 (6 bases). The CDR3 contains 14 residues. Germline CDR1 and CDR2: GTSNPN and SVGIG (reference sequence). V was trimmed by 0 bases and J by 4 bases, leaving 12 bases between them.

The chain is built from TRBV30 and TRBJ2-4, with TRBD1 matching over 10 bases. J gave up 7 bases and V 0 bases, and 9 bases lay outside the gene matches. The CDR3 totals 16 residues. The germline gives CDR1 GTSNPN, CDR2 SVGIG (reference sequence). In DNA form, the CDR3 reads TGTGCCTGGAGTGTTGGCGCCGGGACAGGGGCCAACATTCAGTACTTC. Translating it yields CAWSVGAGTGANIQYF.

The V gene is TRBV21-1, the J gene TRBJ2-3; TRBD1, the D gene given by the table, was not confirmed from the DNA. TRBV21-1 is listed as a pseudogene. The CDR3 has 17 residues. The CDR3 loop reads CASSSRGGYLPTDTQYF. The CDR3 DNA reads TGTGCCAGCAGCTCACGAGGGGGCTATCTCCCCACAGATACGCAGTATTTT.

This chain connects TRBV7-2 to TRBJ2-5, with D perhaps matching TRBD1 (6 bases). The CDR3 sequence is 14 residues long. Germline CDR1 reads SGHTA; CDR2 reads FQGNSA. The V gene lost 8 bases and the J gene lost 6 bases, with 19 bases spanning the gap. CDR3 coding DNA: TGTGCCAGCTCCTACCGACAGGAGATCAAGACCCAGTACTTC. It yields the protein CASSYRQEIKTQYF.

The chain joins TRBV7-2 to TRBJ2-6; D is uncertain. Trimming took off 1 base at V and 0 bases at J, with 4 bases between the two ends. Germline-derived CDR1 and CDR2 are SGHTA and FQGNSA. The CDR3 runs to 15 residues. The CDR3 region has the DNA TGTGCCAGCAGCTTAGGGAGCTCTGGGGCCAACGTCCTGACTTTC. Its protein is CASSLGSSGANVLTF.

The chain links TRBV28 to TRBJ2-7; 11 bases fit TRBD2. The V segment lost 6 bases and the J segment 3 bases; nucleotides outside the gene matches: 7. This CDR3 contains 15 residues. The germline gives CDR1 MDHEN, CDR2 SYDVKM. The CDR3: CASRGSGRAGYEQYF. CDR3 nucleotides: TGTGCCAGCAGGGGTAGCGGGAGGGCAGGCTACGAGCAGTACTTC.

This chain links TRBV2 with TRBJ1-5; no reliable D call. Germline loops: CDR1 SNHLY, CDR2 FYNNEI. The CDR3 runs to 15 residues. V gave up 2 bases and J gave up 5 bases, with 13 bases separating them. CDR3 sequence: CASSESVRLYQPQHF. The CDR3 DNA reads TGTGCCAGCAGTGAATCGGTGCGACTCTATCAGCCCCAGCATTTT.

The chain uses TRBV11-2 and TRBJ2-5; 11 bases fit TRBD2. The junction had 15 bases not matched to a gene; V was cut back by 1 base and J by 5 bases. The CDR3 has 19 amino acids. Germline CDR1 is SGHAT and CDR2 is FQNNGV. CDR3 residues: CASSLADILAGGYPETQYF. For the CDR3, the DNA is TGTGCCAGCAGCTTAGCGGACATCCTAGCGGGAGGTTATCCCGAGACCCAGTACTTC.

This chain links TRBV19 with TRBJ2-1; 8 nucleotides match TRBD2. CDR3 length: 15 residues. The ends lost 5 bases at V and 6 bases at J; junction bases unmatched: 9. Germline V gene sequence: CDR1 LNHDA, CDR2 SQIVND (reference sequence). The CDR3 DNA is TGTGCCAGTAGTCCCCGGGAGGGAGGGGGCAATGAGCAGTTCTTC. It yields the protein CASSPREGGGNEQFF.

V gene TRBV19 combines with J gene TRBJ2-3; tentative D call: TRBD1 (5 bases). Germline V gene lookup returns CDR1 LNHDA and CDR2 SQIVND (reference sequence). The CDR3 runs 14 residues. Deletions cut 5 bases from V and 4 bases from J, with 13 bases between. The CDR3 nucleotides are TGTGCCAGTAGTTATGGGGCTTACTCAGATACGCAGTATTTT. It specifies CASSYGAYSDTQYF.